The 31 T cell receptor beta chains reported below all come from one sample, sequenced in a study of shared T cell receptors in the human thymus. Only in-frame clones appear in the TCRdb table, and some are missing; sequencing was by immunoSEQ multiplex PCR. This sample carries almost 550,000 clones, approximately 80% of them seen once, and the ten largest clones take more than 0.01%. This sample also appeared in a second study, on human thymus T cells.

The sequencing input was thymocytes. Receptors originate from a boy in the first two years of life with a congenital heart defect.

The V call is TRBV7-9, the J call TRBJ2-5; possible D gene TRBD2, 6 bases. The V end was cut by 3 bases, the J end by 1 base, with 21 bases between. The CDR3 is 18 residues long. Germline CDR1 SEHNR, CDR2 FQNEAQ (reference sequence). The CDR3 protein is CASSFKPSAGTLQETQYF. The CDR3 DNA reads as TGTGCCAGCAGCTTCAAACCTTCAGCGGGCACCCTCCAAGAGACCCAGTACTTC.

The gene calls are TRBV30 and TRBJ1-2; TRBD1 aligns across 12 bases. The germline CDR1 and CDR2 sequences are GTSNPN and SVGIG (reference sequence). Trimming took 3 bases from V and 6 from J; bases not matched to a gene: 17. The length of the CDR3 is 18 residues. The CDR3 DNA reads as TGTGCCTGGAGGCCCCAGCCGACCCGGGACAGGGGGCGTAATGGCTACACCTTC. This translates into CAWRPQPTRDRGRNGYTF. The whole variable domain, remainder taken from reference TRBV30 and TRBJ1-2, is SQTIHQWPATLVQPVGSPLSLECTVEGTSNPNLYWYRQAAGRGLQLLFYSVGIGQISSEVPQNLSASRPQDRQFILSSKKLLLSDSGFYLCAWRPQPTRDRGRNGYTFGSGTRLTVV.

The chain has TRBV11-2 and TRBJ2-7; possible D gene TRBD1, 6 bases. V was pared by 3 bases and J by 2 bases, with 14 bases between. The length of the CDR3 is 15 residues. The germline V gene encodes CDR1 SGHAT and CDR2 FQNNGV. CDR3 protein: CASSFNRDKAYEQYF. CDR3 nucleotides: TGTGCCAGCAGCTTCAACCGGGACAAGGCCTACGAGCAGTACTTC.

The chain couples TRBV19 to TRBJ2-5; 9 nucleotides line up with TRBD2. V shed 1 base, J shed 1 base, and the junction held 7 bases outside the gene matches. Germline CDR1 LNHDA, CDR2 SQIVND (reference sequence). The CDR3 spans 17 residues. For the CDR3, the DNA is TGTGCCAGTAGTATAGTGTCTAGCGGGACAAGCCAAGAGACCCAGTACTTC. It encodes CASSIVSSGTSQETQYF.

This clone has only one observation. J is TRBJ2-2 and V is TRBV6-5; D uncertain. With 10 bases removed from V and 7 bases from J, the gap between germline ends came to 16 bases. The CDR3 runs to 13 residues. CDR1 and CDR2 (germline): MNHEY, SVGAGI. The CDR3 DNA reads as TGTGCCACCGGTTCGCCTTACCACGGGGAGCTGTTTTTT. Protein sequence: CATGSPYHGELFF.

The CDR3, as DNA: TGCAGCGTTGAAGTACTATGGGTCCCCAGCGGGAGGAGAAAGACCCAGTACTTC. This translates into CSVEVLWVPSGRRKTQYF. This sequence joins TRBV29-1 and TRBJ2-5, with 9 bases matching TRBD2. Trimming took 1 base from V and 6 from J; bases not matched to a gene: 18. Germline V gene data show CDR1 as SQVTM and CDR2 as ANQGSEA. This CDR3 comprises 18 residues.

This rearrangement joins TRBV4-1 to TRBJ2-1; 7 bases line up with TRBD2. Unmatched junction bases numbered 7, after V lost 1 base and J lost 7 bases. Germline CDR1 and CDR2: MGHRA and YSYEKL. The CDR3 has 15 residues. The CDR3, as DNA: TGCGCCAGCAGCCAAGCATGTGGGAGGGCAAATGAGCAGTTCTTC. This sequence encodes CASSQACGRANEQFF.

This clone was counted between two and nine times. This chain joins TRBV10-3 and TRBJ1-3, with 10 bases lining up with TRBD1. Trimming cost V 11 bases and J 11 bases; bases outside gene matches: 9. The CDR3 is 12 residues long. Germline assignment: CDR1 ENHRY and CDR2 SYGVKD. In nucleotides, the CDR3 is TGTGCCTGCGGGGGGGACAGGGGTCCCATATATTTT. It translates to CACGGDRGPIYF.

This chain connects TRBV6-4 to TRBJ2-1; TRBD2 aligns across 8 bases. The CDR3 is made up of 13 amino acids. V dropped 5 bases and J dropped 5; count of bases not matched to a gene: 2. Germline V gene data show CDR1 as MRHNA and CDR2 as SNTAGT. The CDR3 reads CASSPGRDNEQFF. CDR3 nucleotide sequence: TGTGCCAGCAGTCCCGGGAGGGACAATGAGCAGTTCTTC.

This chain joins TRBV30 and TRBJ2-7; TRBD2 agrees at 7 bases. Germline V lookup: CDR1 GTSNPN, CDR2 SVGIG (reference sequence). With 4 bases clipped from V and 5 bases from J, the junction kept 8 bases outside the gene matches. This CDR3 is built from 13 residues. CDR3 amino acids: CAWNPSGGDEQYF. CDR3 DNA sequence: TGTGCCTGGAACCCCTCGGGAGGCGACGAGCAGTACTTC.

The chain employs TRBV29-1 and TRBJ2-7; 12 bases are shared with TRBD2. V trimming: 3 bases; J trimming: 4 bases; junction bases outside the gene matches: 4. CDR1 is SQVTM and CDR2 is ANQGSEA in the germline V gene. The CDR3 loop spans 14 amino acids. The CDR3 region is CSVETSGSLYEQYF. CDR3 DNA sequence: TGCAGCGTTGAGACTAGCGGGAGTCTTTACGAGCAGTACTTC.

The CDR3 region is CASSQGGDWRESVYNEQFF. In nucleotides, the CDR3 is TGCGCCAGCAGCCAAGGAGGGGACTGGCGGGAGTCTGTCTACAATGAGCAGTTCTTC. V and J are TRBV4-1 and TRBJ2-1, with 7 positions matching TRBD2. The CDR3 consists of 19 residues. The germline V gene has CDR1 MGHRA and CDR2 YSYEKL. The ends lost 1 base at V and 3 bases at J; junction bases unmatched: 15.

In this sample, this clone turned up once. This chain uses TRBV11-3 with TRBJ1-2, with a possible D match to TRBD1 (5 bases). Germline CDR1 is SGHNT and CDR2 is YENEEA. V lost 2 bases, J lost 4 bases, and 14 bases lay in between. This CDR3 region has 15 residues. CDR3 loop: CASSLSNDSSYGYTF. CDR3 sequence (DNA): TGTGCCAGCAGCTTATCCAACGACAGCTCCTATGGCTACACCTTC.

V gene TRBV11-3 combines with J gene TRBJ2-7; TRBD2 matches at 8 bases. The CDR3 has 15 residues. Germline V CDR1 and CDR2: SGHNT, YENEEA. With 4 bases clipped from V and 7 bases from J, the junction kept 12 bases outside the gene matches. This CDR3 is CASSSLSGRMREQYF. For the CDR3, the DNA is TGTGCCAGCAGCTCCCTCAGCGGGAGAATGCGGGAGCAGTACTTC.

The chain employs TRBV29-1 and TRBJ1-5, with TRBD1 matching 11 bases. The CDR3 is made up of 19 amino acids. V shed 5 bases and J 0 bases; nucleotides not matched to a gene: 15. Germline CDR1 SQVTM, CDR2 ANQGSEA. The CDR3 region has the DNA TGCAGCGTTAGCCCCTTTCGGGGACAGGGGGGCTCTAGCAATCAGCCCCAGCATTTT. It specifies CSVSPFRGQGGSSNQPQHF. The full variable domain, completed using reference TRBV29-1 and TRBJ1-5, is SAVISQKPSRDICQRGTSLTIQCQVDSQVTMMFWYRQQPGQSLTLIATANQGSEATYESGFVIDKFPISRPNLTFSTLTVSNMSPEDSSIYLCSVSPFRGQGGSSNQPQHFGDGTRLSIL.

The V gene is TRBV5-8, the J gene TRBJ2-5; D may be TRBD1 (5 bases). This CDR3 has 12 residues. V was cut by 7 bases and J by 3 bases, with 10 bases left in between. Germline lookup yields CDR1 SGHTS and CDR2 YDEGEE. CDR3 in amino acids: CASGALEETQYF. CDR3 DNA: TGTGCCAGCGGGGCTTTGGAAGAGACCCAGTACTTC.

This chain links TRBV6-1 with TRBJ2-7; 8 positions match TRBD1. The CDR3 runs 13 residues. The V segment lost 6 bases and the J segment 4 bases; nucleotides outside the gene matches: 5. Germline V gene sequence: CDR1 MNHNS, CDR2 SASEGT. In DNA form, the CDR3 reads TGTGCCAGCAGCCGGGACAGGCCGTACGAGCAGTACTTC. This encodes CASSRDRPYEQYF.

In its sample, this clone was seen a few times. This chain joins TRBV6-6 and TRBJ2-4; 9 nucleotides agree with TRBD1. The V gene's germline CDR1 is MNHNY and CDR2 SVGAGI (reference sequence). J was trimmed by 1 base and V by 5 bases; bases with no gene match: 6. CDR3 size: 16 residues. CDR3 residues: CASSLRDRVAKNIQYF. CDR3 DNA sequence: TGTGCCAGCAGTCTCCGGGACAGGGTTGCCAAAAACATTCAGTACTTC.

V usage is TRBV10-1 and J usage is TRBJ2-7, with 10 bases lining up with TRBD1. J gave up 4 bases and V 6 bases, and 3 bases lay outside the gene matches. This CDR3 comprises 13 residues. CDR1 is WNHNN and CDR2 is SYGVQD in the germline V gene (reference sequence). CDR3 residues: CASRRDRGYEQYF. For the CDR3, the DNA is TGCGCCAGCAGAAGGGACAGGGGTTACGAGCAGTACTTC.

This chain links TRBV27 with TRBJ2-7, with TRBD2 as a possible D gene (6 bases). The CDR3 is 13 amino acids. CDR1 and CDR2 (germline): MNHEY, SMNVEV (reference sequence). Trimming pared 3 bases from V and 5 bases from J, leaving 11 bases between. The CDR3 region has the DNA TGTGCCAGCAGTTTCGGGAGCCTCCACGAGCAGTACTTC. The encoded protein is CASSFGSLHEQYF.

The J gene is TRBJ2-1, the V gene TRBV19; 9 positions agree with TRBD2. With 5 bases clipped from V and 7 bases from J, the junction kept 6 bases outside the gene matches. Germline CDR1 LNHDA, CDR2 SQIVND (reference sequence). This CDR3 is 14 amino acids long. In nucleotides, the CDR3 is TGTGCCAGTAGTCCTTTAGCGGGAGTTAATGAGCAGTTCTTC. Its protein product is CASSPLAGVNEQFF.

The chain carries TRBV5-6 and TRBJ2-7; 11 bases are a match to TRBD2. Germline trimming cut 2 bases from V and 3 bases from J; bases unmatched to any gene: 4. The V gene's germline CDR1 is SGHDT and CDR2 YYEEEE. This CDR3 spans 15 amino acids. The CDR3 DNA is TGTGCCAGCAGCTTTAGACTAGCGGGGAACTACGAGCAGTACTTC. Residues: CASSFRLAGNYEQYF.

The V and J genes are TRBV6-1 and TRBJ2-7; 9 bases are a match to TRBD1. V gave up 4 bases and J gave up 2 bases; unmatched junction bases: 9. The length of the CDR3 is 16 residues. Germline CDR1 and CDR2: MNHNS and SASEGT. The CDR3 loop is CASSGLRTGVPYEQYF. In DNA form, the CDR3 reads TGTGCCAGCAGTGGTCTTAGGACAGGGGTTCCCTACGAGCAGTACTTC.

This chain uses TRBV15 with TRBJ2-5; D unclear. Trimming cost V 0 bases and J 3 bases, with 8 bases left between them. Germline assignment: CDR1 LNHNV and CDR2 YYDKDF (reference sequence). The CDR3 runs to 14 residues. CDR3 in amino acids: CATSRDSQKETQYF. CDR3 nucleotide sequence: TGTGCCACCAGCAGAGATTCCCAAAAAGAGACCCAGTACTTC.

The gene calls are TRBV15 and TRBJ2-2; D ambiguous. Trimming cost V 0 bases and J 5 bases, with 13 bases left between them. Germline V lookup: CDR1 LNHNV, CDR2 YYDKDF (reference sequence). There are 16 residues in the CDR3. CDR3 nucleotides: TGTGCCACCAGCAGAGATACCTCTGGGCCTACCGGGGAGCTGTTTTTT. Residues: CATSRDTSGPTGELFF.

V and J are TRBV29-1 and TRBJ2-1, with a possible D match to TRBD2 (5 bases). Germline CDR1 reads SQVTM; CDR2 reads ANQGSEA. There are 14 residues in the CDR3. The germline V and J ends were trimmed by 1 base and 2 bases, with 9 bases remaining between them. The CDR3 nucleotides are TGCAGCGTTGAAGTGAGGGCAGCCTACAATGAGCAGTTCTTC. The encoded protein is CSVEVRAAYNEQFF.

The chain employs TRBV4-2 and TRBJ2-1, with 7 bases lining up with TRBD2. The ends lost 1 base at V and 8 bases at J; junction bases unmatched: 8. From germline, CDR1 is LGHNA and CDR2 YNFKEQ. The CDR3 is 15 amino acids. CDR3 region: CASSQVREVSHEQFF. The CDR3, as DNA: TGTGCCAGCAGCCAAGTCCGGGAGGTCTCCCATGAGCAGTTCTTC.

The CDR3 loop is CASSGGPRDRDEQFF. The CDR3 DNA reads TGCGCCAGCAGCGGGGGACCCCGGGACAGGGATGAGCAGTTCTTC. This chain uses TRBV5-1 with TRBJ2-1; 9 positions match TRBD1. CDR3 size: 15 residues. V dropped 4 bases and J dropped 8; count of bases not matched to a gene: 10. Per the germline V gene, CDR1 is SGHRS and CDR2 is YFSETQ.

The chain employs TRBV7-6 and TRBJ2-7, with 7 bases fitting TRBD1. The V gene's germline CDR1 is SGHVS and CDR2 FNYEAQ. The CDR3 length is 14 residues. V dropped 4 bases and J dropped 2; count of bases not matched to a gene: 5. The chain's CDR3 is CASSSPDRAYEQYF. The CDR3 DNA follows: TGTGCCAGCAGCTCCCCCGACAGGGCCTACGAGCAGTACTTC.

This clone was recorded once. The CDR3 region has the DNA TGTGCCAGCAGTTTTGGCGTAACGCAGGGAGGGCAAGAGACCCAGTACTTC. Translated: CASSFGVTQGGQETQYF. V is TRBV27 and J is TRBJ2-5; TRBD2 matches 7 bases. Germline CDR1 is MNHEY and CDR2 is SMNVEV (reference sequence). Trimming removed 3 bases from V and 2 bases from J; junction bases left unmatched: 12. The CDR3 has 17 residues.

V usage is TRBV15 and J usage is TRBJ2-1, with a possible D match to TRBD2 (6 bases). CDR3 length equals 14 residues. Germline V CDR1 and CDR2: LNHNV, YYDKDF (reference sequence). V was trimmed by 8 bases and J by 0 bases, leaving 11 bases between them. CDR3 sequence: CATQAGSSYNEQFF. DNA of the CDR3: TGTGCCACCCAGGCGGGGAGCTCCTACAATGAGCAGTTCTTC.